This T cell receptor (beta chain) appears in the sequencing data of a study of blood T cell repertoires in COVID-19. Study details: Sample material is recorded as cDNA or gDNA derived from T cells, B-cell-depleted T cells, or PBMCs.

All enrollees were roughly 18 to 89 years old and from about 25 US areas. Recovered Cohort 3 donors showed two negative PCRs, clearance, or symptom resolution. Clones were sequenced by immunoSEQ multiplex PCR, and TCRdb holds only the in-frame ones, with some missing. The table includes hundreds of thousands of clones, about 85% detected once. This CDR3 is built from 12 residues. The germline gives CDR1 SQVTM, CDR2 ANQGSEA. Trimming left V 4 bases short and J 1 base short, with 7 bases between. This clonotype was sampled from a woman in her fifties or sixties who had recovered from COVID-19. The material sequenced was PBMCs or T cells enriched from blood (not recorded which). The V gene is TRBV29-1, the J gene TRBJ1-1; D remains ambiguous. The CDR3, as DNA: TGCAGCGTTGTTCAGAAGAACACTGAAGCTTTCTTT. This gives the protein CSVVQKNTEAFF.